This entry features one T cell receptor (beta chain) sequence. Its antigen is undetermined. A sample-barcoded 5' primer and a J-beta primer mix were used in a second PCR of roughly 7 to 11 cycles. In TCRdb, the 5' RACE reads were re-called with MiXCR into one record per CDR3 protein. The sample lists about 1 million distinct CDR3 sequences; about 25% were seen once. The record originates from a study of blood T cells in healthy people across ages. Drawing of peripheral blood yielded 7.5 to 10 milliliters from each donor. The CDR3 is 14 amino acids. Trimming removed 5 bases from V and 1 base from J; junction bases left unmatched: 4. The germline gives CDR1 LGHDT, CDR2 YNNKEL (reference sequence). Study findings and constraints: There were more naive CD4+ cells and higher diversity in long-lived donors than in aged donors.

The same data also contributed to another study, on T cells of mothers and their children.

This receptor was obtained from a girl aged 2 to 10 in good health. Sequencing was done on a sample of blood. V gene TRBV3-1 combines with J gene TRBJ2-5, with 7 bases lining up with TRBD1. CDR3 loop: CASSKQGVQETQYF. The CDR3 DNA reads as TGTGCCAGCAGCAAGCAGGGGGTCCAAGAGACCCAGTACTTC.